The following is a T cell receptor (beta chain) sequence with its context. This specimen comes from a study of blood T cell repertoires in COVID-19. The method was immunoSEQ multiplex PCR; TCRdb's version includes in-frame clones alone and lacks a portion of them. This table holds almost 300,000 clones, 85% to 90% found once. Patients from Seattle were sampled longitudinally, starting during active infection. Between the trimmed V and J ends, which lost 5 bases and 6 bases, there was a span of 21 bases. Germline-derived CDR1 and CDR2 are SEHNR and FQNEAQ (reference sequence). The CDR3 consists of 16 residues.

The sample was peripheral blood. The chain is built from TRBV7-9 and TRBJ2-3; TRBD2 is a possible D gene (6 bases). The clonotype originates from a woman aged 25-40 years with COVID-19, enrolled during active disease. The CDR3 is CASSPPGQRAHDTQYF. DNA of the CDR3: TGTGCCAGCAGCCCTCCCGGGCAGCGGGCTCATGATACGCAGTATTTT. Full variable domain (missing parts from reference TRBV7-9 and TRBJ2-3): DTGVSQNPRHKITKRGQNVTFRCDPISEHNRLYWYRQTLGQGPEFLTYFQNEAQLEKSRLLSDRFSAERPKGSFSTLEIQRTEQGDSAMYLCASSPPGQRAHDTQYFGPGTRLTVL.